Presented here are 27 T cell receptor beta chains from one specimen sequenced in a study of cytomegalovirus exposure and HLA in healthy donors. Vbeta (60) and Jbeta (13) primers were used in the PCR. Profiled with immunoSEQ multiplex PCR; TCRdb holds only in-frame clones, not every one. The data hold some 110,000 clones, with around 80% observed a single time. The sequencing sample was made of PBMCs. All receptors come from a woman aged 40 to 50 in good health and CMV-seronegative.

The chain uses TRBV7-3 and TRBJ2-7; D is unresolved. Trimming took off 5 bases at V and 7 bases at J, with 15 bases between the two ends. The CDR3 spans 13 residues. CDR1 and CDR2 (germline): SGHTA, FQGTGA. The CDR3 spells CASSQVPYTEQYF. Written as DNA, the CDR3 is TGTGCCAGCAGCCAGGTGCCCTATACGGAGCAGTACTTC.

CDR3 sequence (DNA): TGCGCCAGCAGCGCCCGGCTAGCGGGAGTTCCCCTCACAGATACGCAGTATTTT. Translated: CASSARLAGVPLTDTQYF. V and J are TRBV4-3 and TRBJ2-3; 10 bases are shared with TRBD2. Germline V CDR1 and CDR2: LGHNA, YSLEER. The trim removed 5 bases at V and 2 bases at J, leaving 13 bases unmatched. The CDR3 is 18 residues long.

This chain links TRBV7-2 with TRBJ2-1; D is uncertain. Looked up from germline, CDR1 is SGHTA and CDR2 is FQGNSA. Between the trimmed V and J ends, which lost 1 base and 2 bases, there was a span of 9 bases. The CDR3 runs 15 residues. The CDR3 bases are TGTGCCAGCAGCTTAGTCCAGGCTACCTACAATGAGCAGTTCTTC. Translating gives CASSLVQATYNEQFF.

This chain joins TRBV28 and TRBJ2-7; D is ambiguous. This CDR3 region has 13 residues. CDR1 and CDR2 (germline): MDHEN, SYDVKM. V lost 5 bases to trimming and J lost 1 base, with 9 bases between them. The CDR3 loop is CASSLIESYEQYF. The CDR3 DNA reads TGTGCCAGCAGTCTAATAGAGTCCTACGAGCAGTACTTC.

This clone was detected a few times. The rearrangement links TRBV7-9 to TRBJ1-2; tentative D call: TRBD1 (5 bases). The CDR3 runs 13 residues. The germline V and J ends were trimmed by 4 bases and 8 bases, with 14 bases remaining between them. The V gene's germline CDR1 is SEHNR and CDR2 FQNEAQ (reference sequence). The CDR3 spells CASSSTWGEGYTF. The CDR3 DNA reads TGTGCCAGCAGCTCAACTTGGGGGGAAGGCTACACCTTC.

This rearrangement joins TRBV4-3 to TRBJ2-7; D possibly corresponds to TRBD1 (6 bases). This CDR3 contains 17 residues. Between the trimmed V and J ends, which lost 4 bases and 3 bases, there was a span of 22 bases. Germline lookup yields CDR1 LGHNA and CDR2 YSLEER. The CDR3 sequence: CASSRSRKVTGFYEQYF. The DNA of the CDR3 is TGCGCCAGCAGCCGTTCGAGGAAGGTTACAGGGTTCTACGAGCAGTACTTC.

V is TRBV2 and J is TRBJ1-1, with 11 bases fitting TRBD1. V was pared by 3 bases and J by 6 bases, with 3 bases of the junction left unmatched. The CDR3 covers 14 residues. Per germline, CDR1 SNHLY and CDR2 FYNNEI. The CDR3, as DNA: TGTGCCAGCAGTGAGGGACAGGGGGTCGCTGAAGCTTTCTTT. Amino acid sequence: CASSEGQGVAEAFF.

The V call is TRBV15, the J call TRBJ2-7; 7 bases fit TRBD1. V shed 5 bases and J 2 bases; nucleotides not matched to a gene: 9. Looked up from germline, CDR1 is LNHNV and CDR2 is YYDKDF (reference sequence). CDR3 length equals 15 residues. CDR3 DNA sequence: TGTGCCACCAGCCAGGACAGGTTCGGAACCTACGAGCAGTACTTC. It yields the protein CATSQDRFGTYEQYF.

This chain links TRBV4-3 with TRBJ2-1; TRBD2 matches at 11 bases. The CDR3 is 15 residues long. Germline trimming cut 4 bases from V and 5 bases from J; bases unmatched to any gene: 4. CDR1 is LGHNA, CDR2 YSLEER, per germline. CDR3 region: CASSPGLAGNNEQFF. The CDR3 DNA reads TGCGCCAGCAGCCCCGGACTAGCGGGTAACAATGAGCAGTTCTTC.

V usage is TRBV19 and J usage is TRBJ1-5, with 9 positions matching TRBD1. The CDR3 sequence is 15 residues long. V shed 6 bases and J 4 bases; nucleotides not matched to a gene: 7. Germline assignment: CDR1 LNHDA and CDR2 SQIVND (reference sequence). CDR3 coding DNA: TGTGCCAGTAGCATCGGGACAGGGTGGAATCAGCCCCAGCATTTT. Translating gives CASSIGTGWNQPQHF.

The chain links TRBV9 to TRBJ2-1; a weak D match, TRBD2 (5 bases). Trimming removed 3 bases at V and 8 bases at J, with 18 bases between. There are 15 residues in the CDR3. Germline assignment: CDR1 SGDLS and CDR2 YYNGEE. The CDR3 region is CASSAAGRAVDEQFF. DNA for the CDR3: TGTGCCAGCAGCGCCGCGGGTCGGGCCGTAGATGAGCAGTTCTTC.

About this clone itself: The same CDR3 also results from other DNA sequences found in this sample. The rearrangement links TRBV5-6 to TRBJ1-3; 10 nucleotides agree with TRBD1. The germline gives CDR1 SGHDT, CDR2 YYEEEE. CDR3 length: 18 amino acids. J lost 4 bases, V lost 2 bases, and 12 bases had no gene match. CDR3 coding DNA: TGTGCCAGCAGCTTCGGGGTCGGGACAGGGGTCGCCGGAAACACCATATATTTT. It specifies CASSFGVGTGVAGNTIYF.

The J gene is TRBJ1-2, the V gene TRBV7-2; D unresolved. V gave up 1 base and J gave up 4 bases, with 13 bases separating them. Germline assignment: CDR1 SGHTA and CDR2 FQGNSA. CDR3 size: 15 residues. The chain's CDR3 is CASSLGATPGYGYTF. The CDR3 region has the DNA TGTGCCAGCAGCTTAGGGGCCACGCCCGGCTATGGCTACACCTTC.

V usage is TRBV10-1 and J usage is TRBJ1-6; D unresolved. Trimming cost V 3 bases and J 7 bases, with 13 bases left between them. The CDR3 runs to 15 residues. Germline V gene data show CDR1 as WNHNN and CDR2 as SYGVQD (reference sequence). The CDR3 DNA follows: TGCGCCAGCAGTGAAATCAGGATCCCGAATTCACCCCTCCACTTT. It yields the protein CASSEIRIPNSPLHF.

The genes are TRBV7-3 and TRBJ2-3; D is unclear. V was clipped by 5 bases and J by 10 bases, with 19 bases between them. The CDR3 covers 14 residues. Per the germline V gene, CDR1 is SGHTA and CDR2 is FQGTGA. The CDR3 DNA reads TGTGCCAGCAGCCCGACGTCGACTGCGTCCGCGCAGTATTTT. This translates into CASSPTSTASAQYF.

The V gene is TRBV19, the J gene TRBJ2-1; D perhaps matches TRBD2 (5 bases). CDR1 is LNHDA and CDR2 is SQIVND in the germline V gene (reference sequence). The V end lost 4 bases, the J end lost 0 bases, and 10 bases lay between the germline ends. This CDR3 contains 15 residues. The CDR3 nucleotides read TGTGCCAGTAGTACTGGGGAGAGCTCCTACAATGAGCAGTTCTTC. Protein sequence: CASSTGESSYNEQFF.

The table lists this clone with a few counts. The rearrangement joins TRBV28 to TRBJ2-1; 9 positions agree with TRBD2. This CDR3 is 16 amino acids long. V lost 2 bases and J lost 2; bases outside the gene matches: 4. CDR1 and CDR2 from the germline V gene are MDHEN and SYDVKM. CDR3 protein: CASSLLAGPAYNEQFF. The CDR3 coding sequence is TGTGCCAGCAGTTTACTAGCGGGGCCTGCCTACAATGAGCAGTTCTTC. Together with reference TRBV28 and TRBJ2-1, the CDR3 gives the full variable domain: DVKVTQSSRYLVKRTGEKVFLECVQDMDHENMFWYRQDPGLGLRLIYFSYDVKMKEKGDIPEGYSVSREKKERFSLILESASTNQTSMYLCASSLLAGPAYNEQFFGPGTRLTVL.

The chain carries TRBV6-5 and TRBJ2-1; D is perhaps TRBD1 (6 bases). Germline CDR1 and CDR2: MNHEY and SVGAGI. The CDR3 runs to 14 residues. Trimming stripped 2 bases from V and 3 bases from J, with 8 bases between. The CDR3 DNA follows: TGTGCCAGCAGTTACCAGGGGCGCTACAATGAGCAGTTCTTC. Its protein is CASSYQGRYNEQFF.

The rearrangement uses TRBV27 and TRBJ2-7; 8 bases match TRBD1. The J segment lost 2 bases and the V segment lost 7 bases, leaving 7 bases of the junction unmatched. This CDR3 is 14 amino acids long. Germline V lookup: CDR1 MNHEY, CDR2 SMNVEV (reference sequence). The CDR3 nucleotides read TGTGCCAGCACAACTTTACAGGGGGCCTACGAGCAGTACTTC. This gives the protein CASTTLQGAYEQYF.

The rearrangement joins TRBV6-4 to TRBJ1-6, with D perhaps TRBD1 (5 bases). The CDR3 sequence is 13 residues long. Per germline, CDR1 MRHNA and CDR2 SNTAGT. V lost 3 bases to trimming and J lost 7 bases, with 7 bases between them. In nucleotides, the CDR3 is TGTGCCAGCAGTGAGACAGAGAATTCACCCCTCCACTTT. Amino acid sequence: CASSETENSPLHF.

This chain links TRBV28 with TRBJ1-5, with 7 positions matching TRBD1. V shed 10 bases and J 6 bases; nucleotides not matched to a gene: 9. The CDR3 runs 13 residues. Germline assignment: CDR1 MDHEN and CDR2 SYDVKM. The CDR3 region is CATLDRDSQPQHF. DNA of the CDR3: TGTGCCACCCTCGACAGGGATAGTCAGCCCCAGCATTTT.

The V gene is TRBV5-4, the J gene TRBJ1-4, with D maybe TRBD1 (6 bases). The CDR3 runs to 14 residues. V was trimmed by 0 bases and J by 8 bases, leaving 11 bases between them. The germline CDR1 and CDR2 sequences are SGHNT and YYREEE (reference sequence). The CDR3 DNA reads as TGTGCCAGCAGCTTGGCAGGGGCGGAAGAAAAACTGTTTTTT. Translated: CASSLAGAEEKLFF.

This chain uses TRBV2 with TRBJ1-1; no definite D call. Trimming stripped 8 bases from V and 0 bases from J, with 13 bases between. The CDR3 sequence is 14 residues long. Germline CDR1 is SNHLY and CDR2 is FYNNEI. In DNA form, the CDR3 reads TGTGCCAGCGCTCCATTGCAGGTGAACACTGAAGCTTTCTTT. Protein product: CASAPLQVNTEAFF.

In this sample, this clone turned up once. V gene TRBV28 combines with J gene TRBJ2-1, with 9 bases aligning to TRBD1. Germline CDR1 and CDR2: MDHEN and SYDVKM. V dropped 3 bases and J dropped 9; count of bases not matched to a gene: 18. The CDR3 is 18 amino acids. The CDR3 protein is CASSFLIRDRVARVEQFF. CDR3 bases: TGTGCCAGCAGTTTCCTTATCCGGGACAGGGTAGCCAGGGTTGAGCAGTTCTTC.

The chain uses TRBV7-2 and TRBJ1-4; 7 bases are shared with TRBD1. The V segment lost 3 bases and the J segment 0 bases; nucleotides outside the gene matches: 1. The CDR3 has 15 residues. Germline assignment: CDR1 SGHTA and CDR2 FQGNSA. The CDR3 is CASSFGTATNEKLFF. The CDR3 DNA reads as TGTGCCAGCAGCTTTGGGACAGCAACTAATGAAAAACTGTTTTTT.

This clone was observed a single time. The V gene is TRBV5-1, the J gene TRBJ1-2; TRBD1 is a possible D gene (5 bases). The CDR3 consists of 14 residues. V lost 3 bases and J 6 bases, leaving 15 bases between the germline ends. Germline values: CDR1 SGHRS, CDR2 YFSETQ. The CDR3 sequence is CASSSLTVRDGYTF. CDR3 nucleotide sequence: TGCGCCAGCAGCTCTCTGACAGTTCGCGATGGCTACACCTTC.

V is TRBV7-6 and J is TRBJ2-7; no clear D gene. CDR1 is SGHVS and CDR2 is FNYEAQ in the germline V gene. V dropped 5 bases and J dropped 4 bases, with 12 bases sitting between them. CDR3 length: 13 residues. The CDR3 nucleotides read TGTGCCAGCAGCCCGCGCCTCGGGTACGAGCAGTACTTC. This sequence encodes CASSPRLGYEQYF.